Presented here are 32 T cell receptor beta chains from one specimen sequenced in a study of PD-1 blockade in classical Hodgkin lymphoma. Some clones are missing from TCRdb's copy, which holds only in-frame ones; the method was immunoSEQ multiplex PCR. The sample yields about 94,000 clones, roughly 89% seen once. Every patient was affected by relapse after autologous stem cell transplantation, while exposure to brentuximab vedotin was not uniform. The sequenced sample was peripheral blood mononuclear cells (PBMCs), obtained before the second cycle of nivolumab. The receptors shown here come from a human donor with classical Hodgkin lymphoma.

The chain couples TRBV27 to TRBJ2-2; D ambiguous. Germline CDR1 is MNHEY and CDR2 is SMNVEV (reference sequence). V lost 2 bases to trimming and J lost 3 bases, with 10 bases between them. This CDR3 has 15 amino acids. The CDR3 region is CASSLGPGDTGELFF. CDR3 bases: TGTGCCAGCAGTTTAGGACCTGGGGACACCGGGGAGCTGTTTTTT.

The chain is built from TRBV2 and TRBJ2-7; D is perhaps TRBD1 (5 bases). V lost 4 bases to trimming and J lost 7 bases, with 11 bases between them. There are 12 residues in the CDR3. CDR1 and CDR2 (germline): SNHLY, FYNNEI. The CDR3 loop is CASSAGALEQYF. CDR3 DNA sequence: TGTGCCAGCAGTGCTGGGGCACTTGAGCAGTACTTC. Looking up the rest from reference TRBV2 and TRBJ2-7 gives the full variable domain: EPEVTQTPSHQVTQMGQEVILRCVPISNHLYFYWYRQILGQKVEFLVSFYNNEISEKSEIFDDQFSVERPDGSNFTLKIRSTKLEDSAMYFCASSAGALEQYFGPGTRLTVT.

This clone was seen once. The chain is built from TRBV19 and TRBJ2-1; D gene unclear. This CDR3 comprises 16 residues. With 4 bases removed from V and 3 bases from J, the gap between germline ends came to 16 bases. Germline assignment: CDR1 LNHDA and CDR2 SQIVND (reference sequence). The CDR3 protein is CASSTLKTGGYNEQFF. Here the CDR3 DNA reads TGTGCCAGTAGTACCTTAAAAACCGGTGGCTACAATGAGCAGTTCTTC.

CDR3 residues: CASSQGQGLGTQYF. The CDR3 DNA reads as TGTGCCAGCAGCCAGGGACAGGGGCTAGGGACCCAGTACTTC. The rearrangement joins TRBV9 to TRBJ2-5, with 10 nucleotides matching TRBD1. Losses at the gene ends were 4 bases for V and 7 bases for J; bases not matched to a gene: 7. Germline CDR1 reads SGDLS; CDR2 reads YYNGEE. The CDR3 is 14 residues long.

The chain has TRBV29-1 and TRBJ2-7, with TRBD2 matching over 7 bases. J was trimmed by 1 base and V by 3 bases; bases with no gene match: 3. The CDR3 runs to 13 residues. Per the germline V gene, CDR1 is SQVTM and CDR2 is ANQGSEA. DNA of the CDR3: TGCAGCGTTGATTGGGAGGGTTCCTACGAGCAGTACTTC. It is translated as CSVDWEGSYEQYF.

The chain has TRBV11-2 and TRBJ2-7, with TRBD1 matching over 7 bases. Trimming at V came to 1 base and at J to 3 bases, leaving 3 bases not matched to a gene. Germline-derived CDR1 and CDR2 are SGHAT and FQNNGV. The CDR3 spans 14 residues. For the CDR3, the DNA is TGTGCCAGCAGCTTAGGCCCAGGGGGCTACGAGCAGTACTTC. Protein: CASSLGPGGYEQYF.

The genes are TRBV19 and TRBJ2-4, with TRBD2 as a possible D gene (5 bases). CDR3 length: 15 residues. Trimming shortened V by 3 bases and J by 3 bases, and 12 bases separated the two germline ends. Germline values: CDR1 LNHDA, CDR2 SQIVND (reference sequence). In DNA form, the CDR3 reads TGTGCCAGTAGTATTCCGGGATCGGACAAAAACATTCAGTACTTC. This codes for CASSIPGSDKNIQYF.

This chain uses TRBV4-1 with TRBJ1-1; D may be TRBD1 (6 bases). Trimming pared 2 bases from V and 5 bases from J, leaving 9 bases between. In germline, CDR1 is MGHRA, CDR2 YSYEKL. The CDR3 contains 13 residues. In DNA form, the CDR3 reads TGCGCCAGCAGCCAACCACAGGGTACTGAAGCTTTCTTT. It is translated as CASSQPQGTEAFF.

The chain recombines TRBV20-1 with TRBJ1-4; TRBD1 aligns across 9 bases. Germline-derived CDR1 and CDR2 are DFQATT and SNEGSKA (reference sequence). Trimming at V came to 8 bases and at J to 8 bases, leaving 3 bases not matched to a gene. This CDR3 has 11 amino acids. Here the CDR3 reads CSTDRGEKLFF. Here the CDR3 DNA reads TGCAGTACCGACAGGGGGGAAAAACTGTTTTTT.

This chain links TRBV2 with TRBJ2-3; 16 bases fit TRBD2. The CDR3 has 16 amino acids. Looked up from germline, CDR1 is SNHLY and CDR2 is FYNNEI. V lost 5 bases and J lost 6; bases outside the gene matches: 5. CDR3 DNA: TGTGCCAGCAGTTTGGGACTAGCGGGAGGGCAGGATACGCAGTATTTT. Its protein product is CASSLGLAGGQDTQYF.

The rearrangement links TRBV6-1 to TRBJ2-3; 12 bases agree with TRBD2. The length of the CDR3 is 14 residues. J gave up 6 bases and V 7 bases, and 5 bases lay outside the gene matches. Germline lookup yields CDR1 MNHNS and CDR2 SASEGT. The CDR3 protein is CASTASGGVDTQYF. CDR3 in DNA: TGTGCCAGCACGGCTAGCGGGGGGGTGGATACGCAGTATTTT.

V gene TRBV18 combines with J gene TRBJ2-4; TRBD2 matches 8 bases. From germline, CDR1 is KGHSH and CDR2 LQKENI. CDR3 length: 15 amino acids. The V gene end was trimmed by 3 bases and the J gene end by 6 bases; junction bases not matched to a gene: 7. CDR3 region: CASSPSGLALNIQYF. Here the CDR3 DNA reads TGTGCCAGCTCACCTTCCGGACTAGCCCTAAACATTCAGTACTTC.

This clone was recorded a few times. V usage is TRBV28 and J usage is TRBJ1-6, with D unresolved. The CDR3 has 13 residues. Germline assignment: CDR1 MDHEN and CDR2 SYDVKM. Trimming removed 4 bases from V and 8 bases from J, with 9 bases in between. CDR3 loop: CASSSLGYSPLHF. The DNA for the CDR3 is TGTGCCAGCAGTTCCCTAGGATATTCACCCCTCCACTTT.

The chain has TRBV5-4 and TRBJ2-2, with 7 bases that match TRBD1. CDR1 and CDR2 from the germline V gene are SGHNT and YYREEE (reference sequence). This CDR3 has 14 amino acids. Unmatched junction bases numbered 7, after V lost 5 bases and J lost 6 bases. CDR3 sequence (DNA): TGTGCCAGCAGAAACGACAGGGTCCCCGGGGAGCTGTTTTTT. Translated, it gives CASRNDRVPGELFF.

The V gene is TRBV5-1, the J gene TRBJ2-1; the D gene could be TRBD1 or TRBD2 (5 bases each). Germline CDR1 is SGHRS and CDR2 is YFSETQ. This CDR3 has 15 residues. The V and J ends lost 0 bases and 1 base respectively, with 8 bases between them. The CDR3 spells CASSLVGPSYNEQFF. The CDR3 DNA follows: TGCGCCAGCAGCTTGGTGGGACCTTCCTACAATGAGCAGTTCTTC.

J is TRBJ2-7 and V is TRBV7-9; TRBD1 aligns across 9 bases. The ends lost 5 bases at V and 0 bases at J; junction bases unmatched: 5. Germline-derived CDR1 and CDR2 are SEHNR and FQNEAQ (reference sequence). The CDR3 contains 15 residues. For the CDR3, the DNA is TGTGCCAGCAGCAACCGGGACAGGGACTCCTACGAGCAGTACTTC. Amino acids: CASSNRDRDSYEQYF.

The chain combines TRBV5-1 with TRBJ2-7, with D perhaps TRBD1 (5 bases). The germline gives CDR1 SGHRS, CDR2 YFSETQ. The CDR3 spans 16 residues. Deletions cut 4 bases from V and 0 bases from J, with 17 bases between. DNA of the CDR3: TGCGCCAGCAGCCCCCTCGGAAGGGGCCACTCCTACGAGCAGTACTTC. Protein: CASSPLGRGHSYEQYF.

The chain uses TRBV6-6 and TRBJ2-7; D perhaps matches TRBD2 (7 bases). Trimming cost V 5 bases and J 3 bases, with 14 bases left between them. CDR1 and CDR2 from the germline V gene are MNHNY and SVGAGI (reference sequence). The CDR3 has 14 residues. The CDR3 is CASSVGGGYYEQYF. CDR3 in DNA: TGTGCCAGCAGTGTGGGGGGGGGCTACTACGAGCAGTACTTC.

In its sample, this clone was seen once. J is TRBJ2-7 and V is TRBV5-4, with D possibly called TRBD1 or TRBD2 (5 bases each). Trimming shortened V by 0 bases and J by 2 bases, and 15 bases separated the two germline ends. Germline lookup yields CDR1 SGHNT and CDR2 YYREEE (reference sequence). This CDR3 is built from 16 residues. Here the CDR3 reads CASSLEGQATTYEQYF. DNA of the CDR3: TGTGCCAGCAGCTTGGAGGGGCAGGCGACTACCTACGAGCAGTACTTC.

The chain recombines TRBV16 with TRBJ2-7; D ambiguous. The CDR3 sequence is 14 residues long. Looked up from germline, CDR1 is KGHSY and CDR2 is FQNENV. V was cut by 1 base and J by 3 bases, with 10 bases left in between. CDR3 DNA sequence: TGTGCCAGCAGCCAATTCCGACTTGGCTACGAGCAGTACTTC. Translation: CASSQFRLGYEQYF.

The chain carries TRBV27 and TRBJ1-1; 9 positions agree with TRBD1. V shed 5 bases and J 4 bases; nucleotides not matched to a gene: 5. The CDR3 loop spans 14 amino acids. Germline CDR1 reads MNHEY; CDR2 reads SMNVEV (reference sequence). The CDR3 is CASSPGTGFTEAFF. The CDR3 bases are TGTGCCAGCAGTCCAGGGACAGGGTTCACTGAAGCTTTCTTT.

The chain carries TRBV18 and TRBJ1-1, with D possibly matching TRBD1 (6 bases). Trimming left V 4 bases short and J 1 base short, with 7 bases between. Per the germline V gene, CDR1 is KGHSH and CDR2 is LQKENI. This CDR3 has 13 amino acids. CDR3 sequence (DNA): TGTGCCAGCTCACTGGACAGGAACACTGAAGCTTTCTTT. It encodes CASSLDRNTEAFF.

This chain connects TRBV27 to TRBJ1-6; D possibly corresponds to TRBD1 (5 bases). The CDR3 contains 16 residues. Germline V gives CDR1 MNHEY, CDR2 SMNVEV (reference sequence). V lost 8 bases and J lost 5, with 19 bases in between. The CDR3 protein is CASRGATTENNSPLHF. In DNA, the CDR3 is TGTGCCAGCCGCGGAGCCACGACAGAGAATAATTCACCCCTCCACTTT.

The CDR3 nucleotides are TGCAGCGTTGAAGATTCCCACGCCGAGCAGTACTTC. Its translation is CSVEDSHAEQYF. The rearrangement links TRBV29-1 to TRBJ2-7, with unresolved D. The CDR3 covers 12 residues. Trimming removed 0 bases at V and 6 bases at J, with 9 bases between. Germline V lookup: CDR1 SQVTM, CDR2 ANQGSEA.

The table lists this clone with a few counts. The V call is TRBV6-5, the J call TRBJ1-1; 9 bases align to TRBD1. Germline loops: CDR1 MNHEY, CDR2 SVGAGI. V trimming: 4 bases; J trimming: 11 bases; junction bases outside the gene matches: 11. The CDR3 contains 14 residues. This CDR3 reads CASSSGTGLFEAFF. CDR3 in DNA: TGTGCCAGCAGTTCCGGGACAGGGCTCTTCGAGGCTTTCTTT.

This clone was seen once. The chain uses TRBV5-1 and TRBJ2-3, with a possible D match to TRBD2 (6 bases). The germline gives CDR1 SGHRS, CDR2 YFSETQ. The ends were cut back, 1 base at V and 0 bases at J, with 18 bases in the middle. The CDR3 extends over 18 amino acids. The chain's CDR3 is CASSLPAGTGPSTDTQYF. CDR3 coding DNA: TGCGCCAGCAGCTTGCCGGCGGGAACAGGACCAAGCACAGATACGCAGTATTTT.

This chain links TRBV7-8 with TRBJ2-7; D perhaps matches TRBD2 (6 bases). The V gene's germline CDR1 is SGHVS and CDR2 FQNEAQ. This CDR3 is 14 amino acids long. Trimming cost V 4 bases and J 0 bases, with 10 bases left between them. The CDR3 DNA reads as TGTGCCAGCAGCTACGGGGGAATCTCCTACGAGCAGTACTTC. Translating gives CASSYGGISYEQYF.

This clone was recorded a few times. This sequence joins TRBV7-9 and TRBJ2-6, with no clear D. The V end was cut by 4 bases, the J end by 0 bases, with 10 bases between. This CDR3 has 16 residues. In germline, CDR1 is SEHNR, CDR2 FQNEAQ (reference sequence). CDR3 sequence (DNA): TGTGCCAGCAGCTCGGGCATTAACTCTGGGGCCAACGTCCTGACTTTC. This encodes CASSSGINSGANVLTF.

The chain employs TRBV18 and TRBJ2-3; 11 nucleotides agree with TRBD1. This CDR3 comprises 16 residues. Germline V CDR1 and CDR2: KGHSH, LQKENI. Trimming at V came to 4 bases and at J to 5 bases, leaving 8 bases not matched to a gene. CDR3 sequence: CASSLRTGGAVDTQYF. CDR3 nucleotide sequence: TGTGCCAGCTCACTAAGGACAGGGGGCGCGGTAGATACGCAGTATTTT.

In this sample, this clone turned up a few times. The chain's CDR3 is CASSQGFPSYEQYF. In DNA, the CDR3 is TGTGCCAGCTCTCAGGGGTTCCCTTCCTACGAGCAGTACTTC. This chain connects TRBV18 to TRBJ2-7, with a weak D call TRBD1 (6 bases). CDR1 is KGHSH, CDR2 LQKENI, per germline. V lost 6 bases, J lost 1 base, and 13 bases lay in between. This CDR3 spans 14 amino acids.

This chain uses TRBV7-9 with TRBJ1-3, with 7 bases lining up with TRBD1. The V gene's germline CDR1 is SEHNR and CDR2 FQNEAQ (reference sequence). There are 16 residues in the CDR3. After removal of 5 bases from V and 6 bases from J, the junction contained 13 bases not matched to a gene. The DNA for the CDR3 is TGTGCCAGCAGCGTGAACAGGGGTCTTGTGGCAAACACCATATATTTT. As protein: CASSVNRGLVANTIYF.

The rearrangement uses TRBV27 and TRBJ1-5; D may be TRBD1 (5 bases). The V and J ends lost 6 bases and 6 bases respectively, with 12 bases between them. There are 13 residues in the CDR3. Germline V lookup: CDR1 MNHEY, CDR2 SMNVEV (reference sequence). CDR3 sequence reads: CASRGTFGQPQHF. CDR3 nucleotides: TGTGCCAGCAGAGGGACGTTCGGTCAGCCCCAGCATTTT.